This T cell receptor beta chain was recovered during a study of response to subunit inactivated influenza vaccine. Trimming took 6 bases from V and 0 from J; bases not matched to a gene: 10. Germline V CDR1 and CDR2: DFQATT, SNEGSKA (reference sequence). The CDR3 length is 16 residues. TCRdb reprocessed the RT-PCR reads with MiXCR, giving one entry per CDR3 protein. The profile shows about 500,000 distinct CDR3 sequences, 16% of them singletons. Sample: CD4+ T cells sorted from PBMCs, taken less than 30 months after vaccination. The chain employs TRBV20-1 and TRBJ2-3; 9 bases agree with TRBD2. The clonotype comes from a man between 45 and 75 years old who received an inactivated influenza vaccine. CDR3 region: CSATGLAGISTDTQYF. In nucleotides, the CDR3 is TGCAGTGCCACGGGTCTAGCGGGAATTAGCACAGATACGCAGTATTTT.